This TCR beta chain was sequenced in a study of blood T cell repertoires in COVID-19 (dated by TCRdb to the early 2020s). The study in broad terms: Samples from collaborators originated in the United States, Italy and Spain and spanned both the acute and convalescent phases of COVID-19. The prospective study material was composed of cDNA or gDNA derived from T cells, B-cell-depleted T cells, or PBMCs. The samples were drawn from two sources: the first 160 participants of the ongoing ImmuneRACE study, and about 1,300 subjects contributed by 6 global collaborators. The dataset comprised deeply sampled blood TCRbeta repertoires from subjects exposed to, actively infected with, or recovered from COVID-19. Sample metadata almost always included a de-identified subject ID, COVID-19 status, age in years and sex. HLA class I and class II types, where available, came from metadata supplied by the sample provider rather than from assay-based typing. The repertoires were released in a freely available public database meant as a resource for research on the immune response to SARS-CoV-2. General findings and caveats noted by the study authors: The quantity of clinical and demographic metadata differed by source and by participant and was supplied without curation.

Trimmed from V: 0 bases; trimmed from J: 4 bases; junction bases lacking a gene match: 4. CDR1 and CDR2 are read off the germline V gene as SGHTA and FQGTGA. The CDR3 sequence holds 15 residues, the cysteine and phenylalanine included. The retained sequence is limited to the CDR3, 45 bases, with the frame set at the first base. TCRbeta CDR3 regions were amplified from genomic DNA using the immunoSEQ Assay, a bias-controlled multiplex PCR. As for how the authors treated the data: The number of nucleated cells in each sample was estimated from the amplification of reference gene primers within the assay. Sequence reads were collapsed and filtered to measure the absolute abundance of every unique TCRbeta CDR3 rearrangement. For each sample, productive Simpson clonality was calculated as the square root of Simpson's diversity index over productive rearrangements. This is the immuneACCESS table as TCRdb keeps it, with only in-frame sequences that have V and J called. A part of the clones is gone; compared with another copy, unresolved V genes explain less than half, and the rest is unexplained. V, J and clone size were drawn from that table, and D and trimming were deduced from the DNA. This sample holds 120,000 or so clones; around 81% were observed only once. The ten largest clones capture about 3.8% of the sample.

Each collaborating institution followed its own protocols to collect whole blood in K2EDTA tubes. For TCRbeta analysis, collaborator samples were shipped as frozen whole blood, as isolated PBMCs, or as DNA extracted from either sample type. Comment on this clone: It lacks a known antigen. No base quality values were provided; no much bigger clone lies one nucleotide off.

The clonotype originates from a woman aged 45 to 65 with acute or convalescent COVID-19. Material for sequencing was peripheral blood. The rearrangement joined TRBV7-3 to TRBJ1-2, with 8 bases aligning to TRBD1. The nucleotide sequence is given as TGTGCCAGCAGCTTAACCAGGACAGGGACCTATGGCTACACCTTC. This yields the protein CASSLTRTGTYGYTF. Here the CDR3 is joined to the reference TRBV7-3 and TRBJ1-2 genes, and the full variable domain is: GAGVSQTPSNKVTEKGKYVELRCDPISGHTALYWYRQSLGQGPEFLIYFQGTGAADDSGLPNDRFFAVRPEGSVSTLKIQRTERGDSAVYLCASSLTRTGTYGYTFGSGTRLTVV.